These 9 T cell receptor beta chains originate from one sample sequenced in a study of STAT5B mutations in CD4+ large granular lymphocyte leukemia. The repertoire was sequenced with immunoSEQ multiplex PCR; TCRdb's copy has only in-frame clones and lacks some. The table shows about 40,000 clones, with roughly 79% occurring only once. The sequenced sample was CD4+ T cells from blood buffy coats. The receptors shown here come from a human donor in good health.

The chain recombines TRBV5-4 with TRBJ1-2, with D hard to call. V was trimmed by 0 bases and J by 4 bases, leaving 13 bases between them. Germline assignment: CDR1 SGHNT and CDR2 YYREEE (reference sequence). CDR3 length: 15 amino acids. The CDR3 region has the DNA TGTGCCAGCAGCTTGGGTCTAGCCAGCAGCTATGGCTACACCTTC. Translating it yields CASSLGLASSYGYTF.

The genes are TRBV25-1 and TRBJ1-3, with D unclear. This CDR3 spans 12 amino acids. The germline gives CDR1 MGHDK, CDR2 SYGVNS. Trimming took off 7 bases at V and 0 bases at J, with 4 bases between the two ends. The CDR3 loop reads CASTSSGNTIYF. The DNA for the CDR3 is TGTGCCAGCACCAGCTCTGGAAACACCATATATTTT.

A single count supports this clone. The chain links TRBV7-2 to TRBJ1-5, with D uncertain. The V end lost 3 bases, the J end lost 4 bases, and 7 bases lay between the germline ends. Germline CDR1 reads SGHTA; CDR2 reads FQGNSA. The CDR3 length is 13 residues. The CDR3 reads CASSLGKNQPQHF. The CDR3 DNA sequence: TGTGCCAGCAGCTTGGGAAAAAATCAGCCCCAGCATTTT.

This chain links TRBV5-4 with TRBJ2-3; 8 bases match TRBD1. CDR3 length: 16 amino acids. J gave up 2 bases and V 3 bases, and 8 bases lay outside the gene matches. Germline lookup yields CDR1 SGHNT and CDR2 YYREEE (reference sequence). The CDR3 here is CASSSEGTGVTDTQYF. For the CDR3, the DNA is TGTGCCAGCAGCTCGGAAGGGACAGGTGTCACAGATACGCAGTATTTT.

The chain links TRBV15 to TRBJ1-6; a weak D match, TRBD1 (5 bases). Germline values: CDR1 LNHNV, CDR2 YYDKDF (reference sequence). The CDR3 loop spans 16 amino acids. V was clipped by 1 base and J by 1 base, with 8 bases between them. For the CDR3, the DNA is TGTGCCACCAGCAGAGTGGGGGGATCCTATAATTCACCCCTCCACTTT. Amino acid sequence: CATSRVGGSYNSPLHF.

V is TRBV5-1 and J is TRBJ2-7; 11 positions agree with TRBD2. The CDR3 runs 15 residues. J was trimmed by 0 bases and V by 2 bases; bases with no gene match: 1. Germline CDR1 reads SGHRS; CDR2 reads YFSETQ. CDR3 sequence reads: CASSLGTSGSYEQYF. The CDR3 DNA follows: TGCGCCAGCAGCTTAGGGACTAGCGGCTCCTACGAGCAGTACTTC. Drawing the rest from reference TRBV5-1 and TRBJ2-7, the complete variable domain is KAGVTQTPRYLIKTRGQQVTLSCSPISGHRSVSWYQQTPGQGLQFLFEYFSETQRNKGNFPGRFSGRQFSNSRSEMNVSTLELGDSALYLCASSLGTSGSYEQYFGPGTRLTVT.

In this sample, this clone turned up once. The chain has TRBV5-5 and TRBJ1-2; D not resolved. Per the germline V gene, CDR1 is SGHKS and CDR2 is YYEKEE (reference sequence). The CDR3 sequence is 13 residues long. Trimming stripped 0 bases from V and 3 bases from J, with 6 bases between. Here the CDR3 reads CASSLGGYYGYTF. In nucleotides, the CDR3 is TGTGCCAGCAGCTTGGGGGGTTACTATGGCTACACCTTC.

This chain uses TRBV6-1 with TRBJ2-7; the D gene is possibly TRBD1 (5 bases). Trimming pared 7 bases from V and 0 bases from J, leaving 16 bases between. The length of the CDR3 is 15 residues. CDR1 and CDR2 (germline): MNHNS, SASEGT. The CDR3 bases are TGTGCCAGCATAGGGGTGGACCTTCGCTCCTACGAGCAGTACTTC. Its protein is CASIGVDLRSYEQYF.

V usage is TRBV6-1 and J usage is TRBJ1-4; D perhaps matches TRBD1 (5 bases). The germline V gene encodes CDR1 MNHNS and CDR2 SASEGT. This CDR3 has 14 residues. The germline V and J ends were trimmed by 7 bases and 7 bases, with 16 bases remaining between them. This CDR3 reads CASTPLMRGEKLFF. Written as DNA, the CDR3 is TGTGCCAGCACCCCTCTTATGAGGGGTGAAAAACTGTTTTTT.